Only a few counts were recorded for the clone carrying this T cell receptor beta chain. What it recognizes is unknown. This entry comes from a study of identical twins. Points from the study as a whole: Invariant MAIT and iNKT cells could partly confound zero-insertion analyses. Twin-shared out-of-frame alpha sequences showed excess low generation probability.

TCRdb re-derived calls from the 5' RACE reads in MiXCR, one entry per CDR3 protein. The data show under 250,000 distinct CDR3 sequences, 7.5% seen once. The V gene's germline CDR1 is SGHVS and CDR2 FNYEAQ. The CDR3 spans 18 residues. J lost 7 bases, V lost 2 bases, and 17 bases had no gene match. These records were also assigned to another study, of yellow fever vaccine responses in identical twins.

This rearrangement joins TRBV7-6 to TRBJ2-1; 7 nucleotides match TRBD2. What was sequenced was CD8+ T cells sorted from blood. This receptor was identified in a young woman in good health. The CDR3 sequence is CASSLNDPLADYWNEQFF. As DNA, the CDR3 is TGTGCCAGCAGCTTAAATGATCCCCTAGCGGACTATTGGAATGAGCAGTTCTTC.